Following are 18 T cell receptor beta chains from one sample sequenced in a study of blood T cell repertoires in COVID-19. Here immunoSEQ multiplex PCR was the method, and the copy in TCRdb shows in-frame clones only, minus some. This sample has about 180,000 clones, with about 87% found just once. Sequencing was done on a sample of peripheral blood. The receptor source for this set is a woman between 25 and 40 years old with acute or convalescent COVID-19.

V gene TRBV15 combines with J gene TRBJ1-4; D unclear. V was pared by 1 base and J by 0 bases, with 15 bases between. The CDR3 is made up of 18 amino acids. Germline V gene data show CDR1 as LNHNV and CDR2 as YYDKDF (reference sequence). In DNA, the CDR3 is TGTGCCACCAGCAGAGGCCACCCACCGGGTGCAACTAATGAAAAACTGTTTTTT. This codes for CATSRGHPPGATNEKLFF. Filled out from reference TRBV15 and TRBJ1-4, the complete variable domain reads DAMVIQNPRYQVTQFGKPVTLSCSQTLNHNVMYWYQQKSSQAPKLLFHYYDKDFNNEADTPDNFQSRRPNTSFCFLDIRSPGLGDTAMYLCATSRGHPPGATNEKLFFGSGTQLSVL.

The CDR3 coding sequence is TGTGCCTGGTGGGGAGGGACGCCCTTCACTAGCACAGATACGCAGTATTTT. Protein product: CAWWGGTPFTSTDTQYF. V is TRBV30 and J is TRBJ2-3; 7 nucleotides match TRBD2. CDR1 is GTSNPN, CDR2 SVGIG, per germline (reference sequence). Unmatched junction bases numbered 14, after V lost 5 bases and J lost 0 bases. This CDR3 has 17 amino acids.

Here the CDR3 reads CASNPGTANEKLFF. The DNA of the CDR3 is TGTGCCAGCAATCCAGGGACAGCGAATGAAAAACTGTTTTTT. The rearrangement joins TRBV6-5 to TRBJ1-4, with 7 bases aligning to TRBD1. The J segment lost 5 bases and the V segment lost 7 bases, leaving 7 bases of the junction unmatched. The CDR3 is 14 amino acids. Germline V CDR1 and CDR2: MNHEY, SVGAGI.

The CDR3, as DNA: TGTGCCAGCAGCGTCCCCGGACTAGCGGGAGACAATGAGCAGTTCTTC. This translates into CASSVPGLAGDNEQFF. The chain joins TRBV9 to TRBJ2-1; 13 bases line up with TRBD2. CDR1 SGDLS and CDR2 YYNGEE come from the germline V gene. J gave up 5 bases and V 2 bases, and 4 bases lay outside the gene matches. The length of the CDR3 is 16 residues. The full variable domain, rest sourced from reference TRBV9 and TRBJ2-1, is DSGVTQTPKHLITATGQRVTLRCSPRSGDLSVYWYQQSLDQGLQFLIQYYNGEERAKGNILERFSAQQFPDLHSELNLSSLELGDSALYFCASSVPGLAGDNEQFFGPGTRLTVL.

CDR3 bases: TGTGCCAGCTCACCAGCTCAGGGGTCAAGGGAGCTGTTTTTT. Translating it yields CASSPAQGSRELFF. V is TRBV18 and J is TRBJ2-2; weak D call: TRBD1 (6 bases). Germline CDR1 reads KGHSH; CDR2 reads LQKENI. With 2 bases removed from V and 9 bases from J, the gap between germline ends came to 13 bases. There are 14 residues in the CDR3.

This sequence joins TRBV7-2 and TRBJ2-7; a weak D match, TRBD1 (5 bases). The germline V gene encodes CDR1 SGHTA and CDR2 FQGNSA. The V and J ends lost 1 base and 3 bases respectively, with 13 bases between them. The CDR3 consists of 15 residues. The CDR3 loop is CASSLGGHPNYEQYF. The CDR3 coding sequence is TGTGCCAGCAGCTTAGGCGGACACCCAAACTACGAGCAGTACTTC.

The chain joins TRBV7-9 to TRBJ2-6; no clear D. The CDR3 contains 15 residues. Trimming left V 0 bases short and J 2 bases short, with 5 bases between. Germline assignment: CDR1 SEHNR and CDR2 FQNEAQ (reference sequence). For the CDR3, the DNA is TGTGCCAGCAGCTTAGCGCTAGCTGGGGCCAACGTCCTGACTTTC. Translation gives CASSLALAGANVLTF.

V is TRBV19 and J is TRBJ2-7; 10 bases agree with TRBD1. CDR3 size: 17 residues. Unmatched junction bases numbered 12, after V lost 1 base and J lost 6 bases. Germline CDR1 is LNHDA and CDR2 is SQIVND (reference sequence). CDR3 sequence reads: CASSIVAAGTGVSEQYF. The CDR3, as DNA: TGTGCCAGTAGTATAGTCGCGGCGGGGACAGGGGTAAGCGAGCAGTACTTC.

V usage is TRBV5-4 and J usage is TRBJ2-5, with 9 bases aligning to TRBD1. CDR1 SGHNT and CDR2 YYREEE come from the germline V gene (reference sequence). CDR3 length: 14 residues. V lost 3 bases, J lost 1 base, and 1 base stayed unmatched. CDR3 sequence: CASSWTGVQETQYF. CDR3 nucleotides: TGTGCCAGCAGCTGGACAGGGGTCCAAGAGACCCAGTACTTC.

This CDR3 is CASEGDRGLQDGELFF. In DNA form, the CDR3 reads TGCGCCAGCGAGGGGGACAGGGGGCTTCAAGACGGGGAGCTGTTTTTT. The chain has TRBV10-2 and TRBJ2-2; 12 nucleotides align to TRBD1. The CDR3 is 16 amino acids. V lost 8 bases, J lost 7 bases, and 11 bases stayed unmatched. Germline loops: CDR1 WSHSY, CDR2 SAAADI.

V gene TRBV20-1 combines with J gene TRBJ2-5, with TRBD1 identical over 8 bases. Germline values: CDR1 DFQATT, CDR2 SNEGSKA (reference sequence). The trim removed 3 bases at V and 3 bases at J, leaving 9 bases unmatched. There are 15 residues in the CDR3. The CDR3 region is CSASNGGTGKETQYF. In DNA form, the CDR3 reads TGCAGTGCTAGTAATGGCGGGACAGGCAAAGAGACCCAGTACTTC.

The gene calls are TRBV30 and TRBJ1-3; 12 bases agree with TRBD1. The germline V gene encodes CDR1 GTSNPN and CDR2 SVGIG (reference sequence). Trimming at V came to 7 bases and at J to 3 bases, leaving 10 bases not matched to a gene. The CDR3 has 16 amino acids. CDR3 sequence (DNA): TGTGCCTCTACGGGGGACAGGGGGCTGTTTGGAAACACCATATATTTT. Protein sequence: CASTGDRGLFGNTIYF.

This clone was detected only once. The chain uses TRBV7-9 and TRBJ2-3, with 7 positions matching TRBD1. V lost 1 base and J lost 8; bases outside the gene matches: 0. Germline V gives CDR1 SEHNR, CDR2 FQNEAQ (reference sequence). This CDR3 region has 12 residues. The CDR3 loop reads CASSLDRGTQYF. CDR3 DNA sequence: TGTGCCAGCAGCTTAGACAGGGGTACGCAGTATTTT.

The rearrangement joins TRBV19 to TRBJ2-1; D is undetermined. CDR1 is LNHDA and CDR2 is SQIVND in the germline V gene (reference sequence). V shed 9 bases and J shed 0 bases, with 15 bases lying between them. The CDR3 has 15 amino acids. The CDR3 region is CASRRVFSSYNEQFF. DNA for the CDR3: TGTGCCAGCCGCCGGGTCTTTAGCTCCTACAATGAGCAGTTCTTC.

The chain is built from TRBV7-8 and TRBJ1-3; the D is unclear. Trimming took 5 bases from V and 4 from J, leaving 12 bases between them. Germline CDR1 SGHVS, CDR2 FQNEAQ. This CDR3 contains 14 residues. The CDR3 sequence is CASSGQNFGNTIYF. DNA of the CDR3: TGTGCCAGCAGCGGGCAGAACTTCGGAAACACCATATATTTT.

The rearrangement joins TRBV6-2 or TRBV6-3 to TRBJ1-6; D possibly corresponds to TRBD1 (6 bases). V was shortened by 2 bases and J by 7 bases, with 12 bases between the two germline ends. Germline assignment: CDR1 MNHEY and CDR2 SVGEGT. The CDR3 sequence is 15 residues long. CDR3 bases: TGTGCCAGCAGTTACGTGGACAGTTGGAATTCACCCCTCCACTTT. It translates to CASSYVDSWNSPLHF.

The CDR3 is CATSRDSRNTEAFF. The CDR3 nucleotides are TGTGCCACCAGCAGAGATTCCAGGAACACTGAAGCTTTCTTT. The V and J genes are TRBV15 and TRBJ1-1; D remains ambiguous. CDR1 is LNHNV and CDR2 is YYDKDF in the germline V gene (reference sequence). The CDR3 runs 14 residues. V was pared by 0 bases and J by 1 base, with 6 bases between.

This clone appeared once. The chain couples TRBV5-8 to TRBJ2-5; TRBD2 is a possible D gene (5 bases). Germline-derived CDR1 and CDR2 are SGHTS and YDEGEE. The CDR3 has 14 amino acids. V was shortened by 1 base and J by 1 base, with 8 bases between the two germline ends. This chain's CDR3 is CASSLLRAQETQYF. The CDR3, as DNA: TGTGCCAGCAGCTTGCTGAGGGCCCAAGAGACCCAGTACTTC.